The 18 T cell receptor beta chains presented below share a single source sample, sequenced in a study of cytomegalovirus exposure and HLA in healthy donors. The assay was immunoSEQ multiplex PCR, and TCRdb's table has in-frame clones only and misses some. Among under 200,000 clones listed, roughly 96% were seen once. Sequencing used PBMCs. The receptor set was obtained from a woman aged 18 to 35 in good health and CMV-seronegative.

As concerns this clone: Relative to the germline gene, one junction end is altered; a read error may explain this. The V and J genes are TRBV5-5 and TRBJ2-7; D not certain. This CDR3 has 14 amino acids. Germline lookup yields CDR1 SGHKS and CDR2 YYEKEE (reference sequence). The CDR3 sequence: CASSQAPTAFEQYF. The CDR3 DNA reads TGCGCCAGCAGCCAAGCGCCGACTGCATTCGAGCAGTACTTC.

This chain links TRBV25-1 with TRBJ1-2; D call uncertain. The ends were cut back, 2 bases at V and 4 bases at J, with 11 bases in the middle. Germline V CDR1 and CDR2: MGHDK, SYGVNS. The CDR3 is 14 residues long. Here the CDR3 DNA reads TGTGCCAGCAGTGAAGCGGCGGGGAGCTATGGCTACACCTTC. It specifies CASSEAAGSYGYTF.

About this clone: Mismatch with germline at one junction end may stem from a read error. The J gene is TRBJ2-7, the V gene TRBV5-1, with 11 bases matching TRBD2. This CDR3 is 15 amino acids long. The germline CDR1 and CDR2 sequences are SGHRS and YFSETQ. CDR3 DNA: TGCGCCAGCAGCCTACTAGCGGGGGTTTCCTACGGGCAGTACTTC. Translated: CASSLLAGVSYGQYF.

The sample holds one count of this clone. J is TRBJ1-2 and V is TRBV4-1, with 8 bases matching TRBD1. The V and J ends lost 0 bases and 7 bases, in that order; junction bases with no gene match: 13. Germline V gives CDR1 MGHRA, CDR2 YSYEKL. The CDR3 length is 17 residues. Written as DNA, the CDR3 is TGCGCCAGCAGCCAAGAAGTGGGGACAGGCCTAATGAGTGGCTACACCTTC. It is translated as CASSQEVGTGLMSGYTF.

V gene TRBV19 combines with J gene TRBJ2-5; 10 bases agree with TRBD2. In germline, CDR1 is LNHDA, CDR2 SQIVND (reference sequence). The junction had 10 bases not matched to a gene; V was cut back by 7 bases and J by 5 bases. This CDR3 contains 15 residues. The DNA for the CDR3 is TGTGCCAGTACTAAAGCGGGGGGGCCGCAGGAGACCCAGTACTTC. Protein product: CASTKAGGPQETQYF.

The chain recombines TRBV18 with TRBJ2-2, with D possibly matching TRBD1 (5 bases). Trimming pared 2 bases from V and 0 bases from J, leaving 10 bases between. The CDR3 is 16 amino acids. Germline assignment: CDR1 KGHSH and CDR2 LQKENI. CDR3 sequence: CASSPMGRTNTGELFF. The CDR3 DNA sequence: TGTGCCAGCTCACCAATGGGGCGGACGAACACCGGGGAGCTGTTTTTT.

This clone was detected once. The chain couples TRBV4-1 to TRBJ1-6; 7 bases fit TRBD1. CDR3 length: 17 amino acids. In germline, CDR1 is MGHRA, CDR2 YSYEKL. Trimming cost V 0 bases and J 13 bases; bases outside gene matches: 15. CDR3 sequence: CASSQDPAGTDRSPLHF. CDR3 bases: TGCGCCAGCAGCCAAGATCCCGCCGGGACAGACCGCTCCCCCCTCCACTTT.

The J gene is TRBJ2-2, the V gene TRBV7-6; no reliable D call. The germline V gene encodes CDR1 SGHVS and CDR2 FNYEAQ. This CDR3 is 14 amino acids long. Trimming removed 4 bases at V and 1 base at J, with 7 bases between. Here the CDR3 reads CASSSVMNTGELFF. CDR3 DNA: TGTGCCAGCAGCTCAGTCATGAACACCGGGGAGCTGTTTTTT. The entire variable domain, with the rest obtained from reference TRBV7-6 and TRBJ2-2, is as follows: GAGVSQSPRYKVTKRGQDVALRCDPISGHVSLYWYRQALGQGPEFLTYFNYEAQQDKSGLPNDRFSAERPEGSISTLTIQRTEQRDSAMYRCASSSVMNTGELFFGEGSRLTVL.

This chain connects TRBV2 to TRBJ2-2; a weak D match, TRBD2 (5 bases). Between the trimmed V and J ends, which lost 5 bases and 5 bases, there was a span of 12 bases. Germline V gene lookup returns CDR1 SNHLY and CDR2 FYNNEI. This CDR3 is 14 amino acids long. This chain's CDR3 is CASSKDYRTGELFF. Here the CDR3 DNA reads TGTGCCAGCAGTAAAGACTACCGTACCGGGGAGCTGTTTTTT.

This clone was counted once. This chain connects TRBV2 to TRBJ2-7; 8 nucleotides match TRBD1. The CDR3 has 13 amino acids. In germline, CDR1 is SNHLY, CDR2 FYNNEI. V was clipped by 4 bases and J by 2 bases; unmatched bases: 1. CDR3 sequence (DNA): TGTGCCAGCAGTGGGACAGGGACCTACGAGCAGTACTTC. Translating gives CASSGTGTYEQYF.

This CDR3 reads CASSSSGGLYNEQFF. CDR3 nucleotide sequence: TGTGCCAGCAGCTCCTCAGGGGGCCTATACAATGAGCAGTTCTTC. The chain carries TRBV7-2 and TRBJ2-1; 8 positions match TRBD1. This CDR3 contains 15 residues. With 4 bases clipped from V and 4 bases from J, the junction kept 6 bases outside the gene matches. The germline gives CDR1 SGHTA, CDR2 FQGNSA.

The chain joins TRBV29-1 to TRBJ2-3, with a weak D call TRBD1 (5 bases). This CDR3 contains 12 residues. Germline CDR1 is SQVTM and CDR2 is ANQGSEA. V lost 4 bases to trimming and J lost 0 bases, with 5 bases between them. The CDR3 sequence is CSVGGSTDTQYF. The CDR3 nucleotides read TGCAGCGTTGGGGGCAGCACAGATACGCAGTATTTT.

The genes are TRBV9 and TRBJ2-3; a possible D gene is TRBD1 (5 bases). There are 15 residues in the CDR3. From germline, CDR1 is SGDLS and CDR2 YYNGEE. Trimming removed 3 bases from V and 4 bases from J, with 15 bases in between. The CDR3 reads CASSAMPQAPDTQYF. CDR3 nucleotide sequence: TGTGCCAGCAGCGCGATGCCACAGGCCCCAGATACGCAGTATTTT.

The chain has TRBV4-2 and TRBJ1-4; D may be TRBD1 (6 bases). Trimming took off 0 bases at V and 7 bases at J, with 12 bases between the two ends. The CDR3 consists of 15 residues. Germline CDR1 LGHNA, CDR2 YNFKEQ. The CDR3 DNA reads as TGTGCCAGCAGCCAAGATAAAAGGGGGAGTGAAAAACTGTTTTTT. This translates into CASSQDKRGSEKLFF.

Only one count was recorded for this clone. CDR3 loop: CASSFRTGEDTGELFF. For the CDR3, the DNA is TGTGCCAGCAGCTTCCGGACAGGGGAGGACACCGGGGAGCTGTTTTTT. The V and J genes are TRBV7-9 and TRBJ2-2; TRBD1 matches 9 bases. V shed 3 bases and J 3 bases; nucleotides not matched to a gene: 5. This CDR3 comprises 16 residues. Looked up from germline, CDR1 is SEHNR and CDR2 is FQNEAQ (reference sequence).

The chain employs TRBV5-4 and TRBJ1-4, with 7 bases matching TRBD1. The trim removed 4 bases at V and 6 bases at J, leaving 3 bases unmatched. The CDR3 loop spans 13 amino acids. Germline CDR1 SGHNT, CDR2 YYREEE (reference sequence). This chain's CDR3 is CASSTGTDEKLFF. CDR3 DNA: TGTGCCAGCAGCACGGGGACAGATGAAAAACTGTTTTTT. The variable domain in full, completed from reference TRBV5-4 and TRBJ1-4, reads ETGVTQSPTHLIKTRGQQVTLRCSSQSGHNTVSWYQQALGQGPQFIFQYYREEENGRGNFPPRFSGLQFPNYSSELNVNALELDDSALYLCASSTGTDEKLFFGSGTQLSVL.

CDR3 protein: CASSYRGMENTEAFF. CDR3 DNA: TGTGCCAGCAGCTACAGGGGAATGGAGAACACTGAAGCTTTCTTT. The V and J genes are TRBV6-6 and TRBJ1-1; 7 bases are shared with TRBD1. Germline V gives CDR1 MNHNY, CDR2 SVGAGI (reference sequence). The J segment lost 1 base and the V segment lost 6 bases, leaving 8 bases of the junction unmatched. The CDR3 runs 15 residues.

The CDR3 bases are TGTGCCAGCAGTGGTCGGTCCCGGGACATTCGCTCTGGAAACACCATATATTTT. This encodes CASSGRSRDIRSGNTIYF. V is TRBV6-1 and J is TRBJ1-3; weak D call: TRBD1 (6 bases). In germline, CDR1 is MNHNS, CDR2 SASEGT. V shed 4 bases and J shed 0 bases, with 19 bases lying between them. This CDR3 is 18 amino acids long.